Detailed here is one T cell receptor (beta chain). TCRdb keeps only in-frame clones here, not all; method: immunoSEQ multiplex PCR. The sample includes around 150,000 clones, roughly 88% of them seen just once. The data belong to a study of control samples from healthy donors and cancer patients. Trimming shortened V by 0 bases and J by 0 bases, and 6 bases separated the two germline ends. This CDR3 region has 14 residues. The germline V gene has CDR1 SGHDT and CDR2 YYEEEE. The receptor was isolated from a man younger than 35 in good health. Sequencing used blood. The rearrangement uses TRBV5-6 and TRBJ1-2; D gene unclear. The CDR3 nucleotides read TGTGCCAGCAGCTTGGGCACTACTAACTATGGCTACACCTTC. Translated: CASSLGTTNYGYTF.